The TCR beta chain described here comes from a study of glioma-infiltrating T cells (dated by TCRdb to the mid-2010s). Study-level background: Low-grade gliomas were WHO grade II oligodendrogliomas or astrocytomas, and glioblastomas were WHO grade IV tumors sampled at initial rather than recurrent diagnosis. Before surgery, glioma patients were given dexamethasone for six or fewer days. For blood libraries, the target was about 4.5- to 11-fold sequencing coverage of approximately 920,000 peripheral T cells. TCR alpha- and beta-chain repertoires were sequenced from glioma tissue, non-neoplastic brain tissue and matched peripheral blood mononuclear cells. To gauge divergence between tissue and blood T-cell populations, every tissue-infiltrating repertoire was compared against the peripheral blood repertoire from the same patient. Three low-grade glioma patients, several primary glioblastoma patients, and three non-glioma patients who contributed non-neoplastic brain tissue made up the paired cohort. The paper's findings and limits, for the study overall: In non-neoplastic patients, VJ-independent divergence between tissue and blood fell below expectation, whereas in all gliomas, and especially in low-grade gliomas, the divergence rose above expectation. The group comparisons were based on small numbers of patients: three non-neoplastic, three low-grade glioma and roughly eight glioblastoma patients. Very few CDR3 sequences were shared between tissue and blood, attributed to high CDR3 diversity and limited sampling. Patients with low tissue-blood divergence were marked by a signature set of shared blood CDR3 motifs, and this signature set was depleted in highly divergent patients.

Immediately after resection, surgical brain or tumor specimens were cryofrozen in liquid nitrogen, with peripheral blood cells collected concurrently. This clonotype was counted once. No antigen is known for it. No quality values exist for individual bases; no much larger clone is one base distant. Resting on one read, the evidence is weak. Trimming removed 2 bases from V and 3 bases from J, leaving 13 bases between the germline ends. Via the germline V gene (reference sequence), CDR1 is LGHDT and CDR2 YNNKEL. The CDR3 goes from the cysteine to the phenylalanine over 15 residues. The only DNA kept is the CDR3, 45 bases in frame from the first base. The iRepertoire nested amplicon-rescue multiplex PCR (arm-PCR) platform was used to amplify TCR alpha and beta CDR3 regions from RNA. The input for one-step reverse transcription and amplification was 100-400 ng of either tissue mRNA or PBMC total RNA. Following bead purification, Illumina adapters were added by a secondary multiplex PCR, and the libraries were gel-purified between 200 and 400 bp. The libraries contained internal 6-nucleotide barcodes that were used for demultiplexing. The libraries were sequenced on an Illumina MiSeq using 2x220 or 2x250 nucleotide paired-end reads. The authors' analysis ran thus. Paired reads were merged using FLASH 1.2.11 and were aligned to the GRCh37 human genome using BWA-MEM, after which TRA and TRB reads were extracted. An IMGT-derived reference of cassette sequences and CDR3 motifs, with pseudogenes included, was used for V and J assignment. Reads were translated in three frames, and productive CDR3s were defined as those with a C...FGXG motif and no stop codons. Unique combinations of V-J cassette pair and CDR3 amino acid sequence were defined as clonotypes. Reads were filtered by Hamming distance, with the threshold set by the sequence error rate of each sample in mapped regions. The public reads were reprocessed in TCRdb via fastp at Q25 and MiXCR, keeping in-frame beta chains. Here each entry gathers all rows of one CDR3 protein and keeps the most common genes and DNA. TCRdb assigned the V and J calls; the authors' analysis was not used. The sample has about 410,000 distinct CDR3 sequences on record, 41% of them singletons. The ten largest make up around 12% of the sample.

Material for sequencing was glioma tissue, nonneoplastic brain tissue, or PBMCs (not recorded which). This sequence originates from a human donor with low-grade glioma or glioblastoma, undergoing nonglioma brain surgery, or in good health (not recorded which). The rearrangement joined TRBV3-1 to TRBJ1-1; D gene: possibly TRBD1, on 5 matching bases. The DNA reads TGTGCCAGCAGCCAAATTCGAGGGGTAGACACTGAAGCTTTCTTT. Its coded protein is CASSQIRGVDTEAFF.